Listed below are T cell receptor beta chains from one sample, sequenced in a study of cytomegalovirus exposure and HLA in healthy donors. This table comes from immunoSEQ multiplex PCR, and its TCRdb copy is limited to in-frame clones, with some not included. Altogether roughly 110,000 clones are present, around 73% being singletons, with the ten largest covering 7% to 8%. The sample taken for sequencing was PBMCs. The receptors originated from a man younger than 45 in good health and CMV-seronegative. The CDR3 runs from the conserved cysteine through the conserved F or W. Each record gives: D gene, clone size, V gene, J gene, CDR3 protein, CDR3 DNA. The D gene is left open where the match is weak. Size is omitted from some rows. Given values are once, few, many or a class for expanded clones.

D gene: TRBD1
clone size: -
V gene: TRBV6-5
J gene: TRBJ1-2
CDR3 protein: CASTSRTGGINGYTF
CDR3 DNA: TGTGCCAGCACCTCCAGGACAGGGGGTATTAATGGCTACACCTTC

D gene: TRBD1
clone size: -
V gene: TRBV14
J gene: TRBJ2-1
CDR3 protein: CASSLRDRRNEQFF
CDR3 DNA: TGTGCCAGCAGCCTTAGGGACAGGCGCAATGAGCAGTTCTTC

D gene: TRBD1
clone size: -
V gene: TRBV18
J gene: TRBJ1-5
CDR3 protein: CASSPGQVGQPQHF
CDR3 DNA: TGTGCCAGCTCACCTGGACAGGTTGGGCAGCCCCAGCATTTT

D gene: TRBD1
clone size: -
V gene: TRBV28
J gene: TRBJ2-3
CDR3 protein: CASSLSTGGADTQYF
CDR3 DNA: TGTGCCAGCAGTTTATCGACAGGGGGAGCAGATACGCAGTATTTT

D gene: -
clone size: -
V gene: TRBV6-1
J gene: TRBJ2-7
CDR3 protein: CASSGGGLLGEQYF
CDR3 DNA: TGTGCCAGCAGTGGGGGGGGCTTACTTGGTGAGCAGTACTTC

D gene: TRBD1
clone size: -
V gene: TRBV28
J gene: TRBJ2-3
CDR3 protein: CASSPGQGAVYYYTDTQYF
CDR3 DNA: TGTGCCAGCAGCCCCGGACAGGGGGCTGTGTACTACTACACAGATACGCAGTATTTT

D gene: TRBD2
clone size: -
V gene: TRBV7-9
J gene: TRBJ2-5
CDR3 protein: CASSPLLAGVLETQYF
CDR3 DNA: TGTGCCAGCAGCCCCCTTCTAGCGGGGGTGTTAGAGACCCAGTACTTC

D gene: TRBD2
clone size: -
V gene: TRBV29-1
J gene: TRBJ2-2
CDR3 protein: CSVRLAGRTGELFF
CDR3 DNA: TGCAGCGTCCGACTAGCGGGACGGACCGGGGAGCTGTTTTTT

D gene: -
clone size: -
V gene: TRBV5-1
J gene: TRBJ2-1
CDR3 protein: CASSLWGPSNEQFF
CDR3 DNA: TGCGCCAGCAGCTTGTGGGGGCCGAGCAATGAGCAGTTCTTC

D gene: -
clone size: -
V gene: TRBV15
J gene: TRBJ1-5
CDR3 protein: CATSIQVRNQPQHF
CDR3 DNA: TGTGCCACCAGCATCCAGGTGCGCAATCAGCCCCAGCATTTT

D gene: TRBD2
clone size: few
V gene: TRBV9
J gene: TRBJ2-1
CDR3 protein: CASSSPGTRGNEQFF
CDR3 DNA: TGTGCCAGCAGCTCTCCCGGGACTAGAGGTAATGAGCAGTTCTTC

D gene: TRBD2
clone size: -
V gene: TRBV5-1
J gene: TRBJ2-7
CDR3 protein: CASSSGGATGEQYF
CDR3 DNA: TGCGCCAGCAGCAGCGGGGGGGCCACGGGCGAGCAGTACTTC

D gene: TRBD1
clone size: -
V gene: TRBV5-6
J gene: TRBJ1-1
CDR3 protein: CASTLGPRGRGTEAFF
CDR3 DNA: TGTGCCAGCACCCTAGGGCCAAGGGGGCGAGGCACTGAAGCTTTCTTT

D gene: -
clone size: few
V gene: TRBV7-9
J gene: TRBJ2-5
CDR3 protein: CASSLVPGQETQYF
CDR3 DNA: TGTGCCAGCAGCTTAGTCCCAGGCCAAGAGACCCAGTACTTC

D gene: -
clone size: -
V gene: TRBV6-1
J gene: TRBJ2-1
CDR3 protein: CASRRDTGYNEQFF
CDR3 DNA: TGTGCCAGCAGACGGGACACCGGATACAATGAGCAGTTCTTC

D gene: TRBD1
clone size: -
V gene: TRBV28
J gene: TRBJ2-4
CDR3 protein: CASTGTGNIQYF
CDR3 DNA: TGTGCCAGCACCGGGACAGGGAACATTCAGTACTTC

D gene: -
clone size: once
V gene: TRBV6-1
J gene: TRBJ1-6
CDR3 protein: CASSRGPGNNSPLHF
CDR3 DNA: TGTGCCAGCAGTAGGGGTCCAGGGAATAATTCACCCCTCCACTTT

D gene: TRBD1
clone size: -
V gene: TRBV11-2
J gene: TRBJ1-1
CDR3 protein: CASSFRTGNTEAFF
CDR3 DNA: TGTGCCAGCAGCTTTCGGACAGGGAACACTGAAGCTTTCTTT

D gene: -
clone size: -
V gene: TRBV5-1
J gene: TRBJ2-7
CDR3 protein: CAGSGRDTDSYEQYF
CDR3 DNA: TGCGCCGGCAGCGGACGGGACACCGACTCCTACGAGCAGTACTTC

D gene: -
clone size: once
V gene: TRBV19
J gene: TRBJ1-4
CDR3 protein: CASRGQLYNEKLFF
CDR3 DNA: TGTGCCAGTAGAGGACAGCTTTATAATGAAAAACTGTTTTTT

D gene: TRBD1
clone size: once
V gene: TRBV28
J gene: TRBJ1-1
CDR3 protein: CASSMDRANTEAFF
CDR3 DNA: TGTGCCAGCAGCATGGACAGGGCGAACACTGAAGCTTTCTTT

D gene: TRBD1
clone size: -
V gene: TRBV5-4
J gene: TRBJ2-7
CDR3 protein: CASSSGTGSYEQYF
CDR3 DNA: TGTGCCAGCAGCTCCGGGACAGGTTCCTACGAGCAGTACTTC

D gene: -
clone size: -
V gene: TRBV7-2
J gene: TRBJ1-5
CDR3 protein: CASSLVGRYQPQHF
CDR3 DNA: TGTGCCAGCAGCTTAGTCGGGAGGTATCAGCCCCAGCATTTT

D gene: TRBD2
clone size: -
V gene: TRBV5-1
J gene: TRBJ2-1
CDR3 protein: CASSQGLAGSTWDEQFF
CDR3 DNA: TGCGCCAGCAGCCAGGGACTAGCGGGATCCACCTGGGATGAGCAGTTCTTC

D gene: -
clone size: few
V gene: TRBV7-8
J gene: TRBJ2-3
CDR3 protein: CASSLGGVGTDTQYF
CDR3 DNA: TGTGCCAGCAGCTTGGGTGGAGTCGGCACAGATACGCAGTATTTT

D gene: -
clone size: -
V gene: TRBV30
J gene: TRBJ1-5
CDR3 protein: CAWSLGEGYSNQPQHF
CDR3 DNA: TGTGCCTGGAGTCTTGGGGAGGGCTATAGCAATCAGCCCCAGCATTTT

D gene: TRBD1
clone size: -
V gene: TRBV7-8
J gene: TRBJ1-5
CDR3 protein: CASSLDRGGQPQHF
CDR3 DNA: TGTGCCAGCAGCTTGGACAGGGGTGGTCAGCCCCAGCATTTT

D gene: -
clone size: few
V gene: TRBV6-5
J gene: TRBJ2-7
CDR3 protein: CASSYSNQNEQYF
CDR3 DNA: TGTGCCAGCAGTTACTCGAACCAGAACGAGCAGTACTTC

D gene: -
clone size: -
V gene: TRBV5-1
J gene: TRBJ1-2
CDR3 protein: CASSLTGDYGYTF
CDR3 DNA: TGCGCCAGCAGCTTGACAGGCGACTATGGCTACACCTTC

D gene: TRBD1
clone size: few
V gene: TRBV2
J gene: TRBJ1-4
CDR3 protein: CASTGTGGEKLFF
CDR3 DNA: TGTGCCAGCACCGGGACAGGAGGTGAAAAACTGTTTTTT

D gene: TRBD1
clone size: -
V gene: TRBV27
J gene: TRBJ2-2
CDR3 protein: CASSQTGTGGYGGELFF
CDR3 DNA: TGTGCCAGCAGCCAAACCGGGACAGGGGGCTACGGCGGGGAGCTGTTTTTT

D gene: -
clone size: -
V gene: TRBV6-6
J gene: TRBJ2-7
CDR3 protein: CASSYGGGPHYEQYF
CDR3 DNA: TGTGCCAGCAGTTATGGGGGGGGCCCCCACTACGAGCAGTACTTC

D gene: -
clone size: -
V gene: TRBV27
J gene: TRBJ2-5
CDR3 protein: CASSLSRQAQTQYF
CDR3 DNA: TGTGCCAGCAGTTTATCCAGACAGGCCCAGACCCAGTACTTC

D gene: -
clone size: few
V gene: TRBV4-2
J gene: TRBJ2-5
CDR3 protein: CASSPGLQETQYF
CDR3 DNA: TGTGCCAGCAGCCCGGGACTGCAAGAGACCCAGTACTTC

D gene: -
clone size: -
V gene: TRBV12-5
J gene: TRBJ2-5
CDR3 protein: CASGLRLSQETQYF
CDR3 DNA: TGTGCTAGTGGTTTGCGGTTAAGCCAAGAGACCCAGTACTTC

D gene: TRBD1
clone size: -
V gene: TRBV7-9
J gene: TRBJ2-7
CDR3 protein: CASSFAGGSGEQYF
CDR3 DNA: TGTGCCAGCAGCTTCGCAGGGGGCTCAGGCGAGCAGTACTTC

D gene: TRBD1
clone size: -
V gene: TRBV25-1
J gene: TRBJ2-7
CDR3 protein: CASSESLRQGASYEQYF
CDR3 DNA: TGTGCCAGCAGTGAATCCCTAAGACAGGGGGCCTCCTACGAGCAGTACTTC

D gene: TRBD1
clone size: -
V gene: TRBV28
J gene: TRBJ1-2
CDR3 protein: CASSFFGTGGYGYTF
CDR3 DNA: TGTGCCAGCAGTTTCTTTGGGACAGGCGGCTATGGCTACACCTTC

D gene: TRBD2
clone size: -
V gene: TRBV5-1
J gene: TRBJ2-3
CDR3 protein: CASSPATSGRASTDTQYF
CDR3 DNA: TGCGCCAGCAGCCCCGCGACTAGCGGGAGGGCTAGCACAGATACGCAGTATTTT

D gene: TRBD2
clone size: -
V gene: TRBV9
J gene: TRBJ2-7
CDR3 protein: CASSVGLAGGSPQAQTSYEQYF
CDR3 DNA: TGTGCCAGCAGCGTAGGACTAGCGGGAGGCTCTCCTCAGGCTCAAACCTCCTACGAGCAGTACTTC

D gene: TRBD2
clone size: few
V gene: TRBV5-1
J gene: TRBJ2-4
CDR3 protein: CASSLGGRGLNIQYF
CDR3 DNA: TGCGCCAGCAGCTTGGGAGGGAGGGGCTTGAACATTCAGTACTTC